This T cell receptor beta chain is drawn from a study of blood T cells in healthy people across ages (dated by TCRdb to the mid-2010s). General notes on the study: In model experiments, template switching captured about one uniquely barcoded TCR beta cDNA molecule for every two T cells. Age-related changes in TCR beta repertoire diversity were measured in the study by deep sequencing normalized with unique cDNA molecular identifiers. The donors were divided into four age groups: young (average roughly 17 years), middle-aged (around 41), aged (approximately 62) and long-lived (about 79). Donors of different ages were randomly distributed across sequencing lanes to avoid experimental bias. The study analyzed two additional independent replicas of 1 million unique cDNA reads from the same blood draw for two donors, one aged 18 to 29 and one aged 80 or older.

Donors were 40 or so systemically healthy Caucasian individuals from Russia aged roughly 6 to 90 years. Each donor gave about 9.7 milliliters of peripheral blood, drawn into EDTA-treated Vacutainer tubes. Ficoll-Paque density-gradient centrifugation was used to isolate PBMCs, with at least 7 million obtained per sample. Trizol reagent was used to extract total RNA from PBMCs, with at least 6 micrograms per sample. The percentages of naive CD45RAhigh/CD27high T cells were determined by flow cytometry on a PBMC aliquot from every donor. Study-level results and caveats: Estimates of total diversity from one million sequenced T cells were regarded as lower bounds and underestimates. There was a strong correlation between observed TCR beta diversity and the percentage of naive T cells measured by flow cytometry. As age increased, observed TCR beta diversity per million T cells dropped in a roughly linear way, and a significant reduction was already evident by age 40. Bulk unsorted PBMC profiling prevented conclusive comparison of naive and antigen-experienced compartments. Because donor CMV infection status was unknown, age-related changes in expanded clonotypes were potentially confounded. Compared with the aged group, the long-lived group had more naive CD4+ T cells, fewer expanded clones and increased TCR diversity, suggesting age selection.

A note on this clonotype: Its binding antigen is unknown. The sample holds no much larger clone one base away, and base qualities are not on file.

The protocol used for the library was 5' RACE. This sample was sequenced with an Illumina HiSeq 2500. A second roughly 7 to 11 cycle PCR used a sample-barcoded 5' primer and a J-beta primer mix. Each TCR beta cDNA molecule received a unique molecular identifier from a template-switch 5' adaptor carrying 12 random nucleotides. Each sample yielded at least 3 million CDR3-containing paired-end reads. All of the RNA was converted into first-strand cDNA using the Mint cDNA synthesis kit, with a TRBC-specific oligonucleotide serving as the primer. All cDNA was treated with uracil-DNA glycosylase and then went through a first 18-cycle PCR with the universal primers M1SS and BC2_uni_R. On the authors' methods: For normalization, 1 million high-quality reads, each with a distinct molecular identifier, were randomly selected from each sample. Instead of being binned into consensus sequences, reads with shared molecular identifiers were discarded. CDR3 identification, clonotype clustering and error correction used MiTCR with a Q25 quality threshold and the strictest error-elimination algorithm. A nonparametric unseen species model with Euler transformation was used to estimate lower-bound total TCR beta diversity. In TCRdb, the public reads were trimmed at Q25 with fastp and aligned with MiXCR, with productive beta chains retained. Rows merge per CDR3 protein into single entries with the most common DNA and genes. These V and J calls rely on TCRdb rather than the paper's analysis. In all, the sample holds 1,500,000 or so distinct CDR3 sequences, and approximately 63% of those were seen once. The ten largest clones capture about 6.7% of the sample.

This TCR was sampled from a man between 18 and 35 years old in good health. Sequencing was performed on blood.

The CDR3 here reads CASSAPPRDSEETQYF. The nucleotide sequence is given as TGTGCCAGCAGCGCCCCTCCCCGGGACAGCGAAGAGACCCAGTACTTC. Recombination linked TRBV7-2 to TRBJ2-5; TRBD1 matches 7 bases in the middle. V is cut back by 5 bases and J by 3 bases, with 12 bases in the junction unmatched. Taken from the germline V gene, the CDR1 and CDR2 loops are SGHTA and FQGNSA. The CDR3 holds 16 amino acids from the cysteine to the phenylalanine. Only the CDR3 DNA stays, 48 bases, in frame from base 1.